This T cell receptor (beta chain) was identified in a study of human T cells and chemical hapten exposure. Overall study: Once 0.01% DPC had been applied to the upper back by patch test, readings were taken at 6 days. Alopecia areata, totalis or universalis was found in mostly female patients.

One entry per CDR3 protein results from TCRdb running MiXCR on the RACE reads. The data show around 380,000 distinct CDR3 sequences, more than 4.5% seen once. Sample time point: patch test 1, 2 weeks after DPC sensitization. The treatment is: therapeutic diphenylcyclopropenone sensitization with weekly scalp DPC. The germline V and J ends were trimmed by 2 bases and 3 bases, with 14 bases remaining between them. This CDR3 spans 15 amino acids. The germline V gene encodes CDR1 LGHDT and CDR2 YNNKEL (reference sequence). This clonotype was counted many times. The chain combines TRBV3-1 with TRBJ2-7, with D possibly matching TRBD2 (6 bases). This clonotype originated in a woman in her 50s with alopecia areata. Some clones in this sample may be carry-over from other donors' samples. Sequencing was performed on whole blood, taken in connection with sensitization to the hapten diphenylcyclopropenone (DPC). This CDR3 reads CASSQSLASVYEQYF. DNA for the CDR3: TGTGCCAGCAGCCAAAGTCTAGCGAGTGTCTACGAGCAGTACTTC.